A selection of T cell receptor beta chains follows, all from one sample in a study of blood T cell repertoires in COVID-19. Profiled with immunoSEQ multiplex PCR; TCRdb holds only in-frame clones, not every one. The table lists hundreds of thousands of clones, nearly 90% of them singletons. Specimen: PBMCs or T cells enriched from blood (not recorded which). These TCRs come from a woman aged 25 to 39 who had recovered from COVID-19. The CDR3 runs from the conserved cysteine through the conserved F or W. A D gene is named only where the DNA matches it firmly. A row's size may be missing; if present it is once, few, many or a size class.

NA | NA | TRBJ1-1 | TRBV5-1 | TGCGCCAGCAGCTTCAGGGTGAACACTGAAGCTTTCTTT | CASSFRVNTEAFF
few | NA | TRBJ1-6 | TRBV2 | TGTGCCAGCAGCCTCTCCTATAATTCACCCCTCCACTTT | CASSLSYNSPLHF
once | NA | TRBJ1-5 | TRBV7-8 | TGTGCCAGCAGCTATATGACAGTAGGCAATCAGCCCCAGCATTTT | CASSYMTVGNQPQHF
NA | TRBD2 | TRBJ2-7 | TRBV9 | TGTGCCAGCAGCAACCCGCGAGGACTAGCGGACGGGGGAGGCTCCTACGAGCAGTACTTC | CASSNPRGLADGGGSYEQYF
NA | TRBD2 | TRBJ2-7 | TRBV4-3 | TGCGCCAGCAGCCAAGCTGCTAGCGGAAGGTACGAGCAGTACTTC | CASSQAASGRYEQYF
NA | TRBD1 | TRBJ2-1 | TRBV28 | TGTGCCAGCAGCACGGGACAGGGAAGAACCTACAATGAGCAGTTCTTC | CASSTGQGRTYNEQFF
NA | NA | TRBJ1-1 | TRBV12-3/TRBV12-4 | TGTGCCAGCAGTTTTCAGGACACTGAAGCTTTCTTT | CASSFQDTEAFF
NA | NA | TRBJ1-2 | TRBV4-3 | TGCGCCAGCAGCCAAGAGCTGGGGGCGAGCGCCTATGGCTACACCTTC | CASSQELGASAYGYTF
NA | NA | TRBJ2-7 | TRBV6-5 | TGTGCCAGCAGTTACTCGCACACCTACGAGCAGTACTTC | CASSYSHTYEQYF
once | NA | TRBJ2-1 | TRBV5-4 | TGTGCCAGCAGCTTGGTGGGACAAAAATACAATGAGCAGTTCTTC | CASSLVGQKYNEQFF
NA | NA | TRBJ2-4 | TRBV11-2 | TGTGCCAGCAGCTTAGGGATAAGCGAGGCCAAAAACATTCAGTACTTC | CASSLGISEAKNIQYF
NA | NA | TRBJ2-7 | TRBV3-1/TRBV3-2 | TGTGCCAGCACCCAGAACGGCGAGCAGTACTTC | CASTQNGEQYF